The next 27 T cell receptor beta chains were all read from a single sample in a study of blood T cells in healthy people across ages. The use of a sample-barcoded 5' primer and a J-beta primer mix characterized a second PCR of roughly 6 to 11 cycles. TCRdb recomputed calls from the 5' RACE reads with MiXCR, one row per CDR3 protein. The sample records nearly 1 million distinct CDR3 sequences, roughly 47% being singletons. The sequenced sample consisted of blood. The source is a woman aged 55-69 years in good health.

J is TRBJ2-1 and V is TRBV3-1; 8 positions agree with TRBD2. Germline CDR1 is LGHDT and CDR2 is YNNKEL (reference sequence). V shed 0 bases, J shed 15 bases, and the junction held 10 bases outside the gene matches. This CDR3 spans 14 amino acids. CDR3 sequence reads: CASSQEVASGRLFF. CDR3 bases: TGTGCCAGCAGCCAAGAAGTCGCTAGCGGGCGTTTGTTCTTC.

CDR3 sequence (DNA): TGTGCCTGGAGCAAGACAGGGGGTATCTACGAGCAGTACTTC. Its translation: CAWSKTGGIYEQYF. V and J are TRBV30 and TRBJ2-7; 9 bases map to TRBD1. CDR3 length: 14 amino acids. V dropped 3 bases and J dropped 3; count of bases not matched to a gene: 6. In germline, CDR1 is GTSNPN, CDR2 SVGIG (reference sequence).

The chain joins TRBV15 to TRBJ2-3; unclear D gene. Germline V CDR1 and CDR2: LNHNV, YYDKDF (reference sequence). The CDR3 has 15 residues. Trimming took off 0 bases at V and 0 bases at J, with 7 bases between the two ends. The CDR3 loop reads CATSRDVASTDTQYF. As DNA, the CDR3 is TGTGCCACCAGCAGAGACGTCGCCAGCACAGATACGCAGTATTTT.

This clonotype was observed at least ten times. The V call is TRBV12-3 or TRBV12-4, the J call TRBJ2-1; D possibly corresponds to TRBD2 (6 bases). This CDR3 contains 14 residues. The V end was cut by 5 bases, the J end by 6 bases, with 14 bases between. Here the CDR3 reads CASSTRLVGNEQFF. The CDR3 DNA sequence: TGTGCCAGCAGTACTAGACTAGTGGGCAATGAGCAGTTCTTC.

The chain has TRBV7-2 and TRBJ2-7; 7 nucleotides align to TRBD1. The CDR3 length is 14 residues. Germline V CDR1 and CDR2: SGHTA, FQGNSA. With V trimmed by 4 bases and J by 4 bases, 7 bases remained unmatched. The CDR3 reads CASSSYRGLYEQYF. The CDR3 DNA reads TGTGCCAGCAGCTCATACAGGGGTTTATACGAGCAGTACTTC.

The rearrangement uses TRBV24-1 and TRBJ2-7, with 8 bases lining up with TRBD2. V was pared by 5 bases and J by 7 bases, with 9 bases of the junction left unmatched. This CDR3 contains 14 residues. Germline CDR1 reads KGHDR; CDR2 reads SFDVKD. This chain's CDR3 is CATSVSGLENEQYF. In DNA, the CDR3 is TGTGCCACCAGTGTTTCGGGACTAGAGAATGAGCAGTACTTC.

This clonotype came up many times. The CDR3 region is CASSSSIGQGGETQYF. CDR3 nucleotide sequence: TGTGCCAGCAGCTCCTCCATCGGACAGGGCGGAGAGACCCAGTACTTC. The chain has TRBV7-2 and TRBJ2-5, with 8 bases fitting TRBD1. V lost 4 bases, J lost 4 bases, and 11 bases stayed unmatched. CDR1 is SGHTA, CDR2 FQGNSA, per germline. The length of the CDR3 is 16 residues.

The rearrangement links TRBV6-6 to TRBJ2-7, with D possibly matching TRBD1 (7 bases). The J call is in doubt because the DNA end fits TRBJ2-5 better. From germline, CDR1 is MNHNY and CDR2 SVGAGI (reference sequence). The CDR3 loop spans 15 amino acids. The CDR3 DNA reads as TGTGCCAGCATAGGAGGGGACAGACAACAAAGGACCCAGTACTTC. Translating it yields CASIGGDRQQRTQYF.

This chain connects TRBV18 to TRBJ2-3, with 9 bases matching TRBD2. V gave up 2 bases and J gave up 2 bases; unmatched junction bases: 14. CDR3 length: 19 residues. From germline, CDR1 is KGHSH and CDR2 LQKENI. CDR3 DNA: TGTGCCAGCTCACCAAGACTAGCGGAAGGGTCTCTCAACACAGATACGCAGTATTTT. Residues: CASSPRLAEGSLNTDTQYF.

This chain connects TRBV11-2 to TRBJ2-1, with D possibly being TRBD2 (6 bases). In germline, CDR1 is SGHAT, CDR2 FQNNGV. The CDR3 covers 13 residues. Trimming cost V 8 bases and J 6 bases, with 14 bases left between them. CDR3 nucleotide sequence: TGTGCCAGCCTCGGGGGTTTGGGCAATGAGCAGTTCTTC. Encoded protein: CASLGGLGNEQFF.

This clonotype has more than one count but fewer than ten. The chain combines TRBV29-1 with TRBJ2-7; no clear D gene. The ends were cut back, 7 bases at V and 1 base at J, with 8 bases in the middle. The germline gives CDR1 SQVTM, CDR2 ANQGSEA. The CDR3 contains 11 residues. CDR3 residues: CSALWSYEQYF. In nucleotides, the CDR3 is TGCAGCGCTCTGTGGTCCTACGAGCAGTACTTC.

This clonotype showed up just a few times. This chain connects TRBV20-1 to TRBJ2-3; 13 nucleotides align to TRBD2. Unmatched junction bases numbered 8, after V lost 6 bases and J lost 5 bases. The CDR3 length is 15 residues. Germline V gene sequence: CDR1 DFQATT, CDR2 SNEGSKA (reference sequence). The CDR3 protein is CSAYGTSGKIDTQYF. CDR3 in DNA: TGCAGTGCATATGGGACTAGCGGGAAGATAGATACGCAGTATTTT.

This clonotype was found a few times. The J gene is TRBJ2-7, the V gene TRBV7-2; no firm D call. CDR1 and CDR2 from the germline V gene are SGHTA and FQGNSA. The CDR3 extends over 14 amino acids. V dropped 1 base and J dropped 0 bases, with 7 bases sitting between them. The CDR3 loop reads CASSLGYSSYEQYF. The CDR3 DNA reads as TGTGCCAGCAGCTTAGGGTACAGCTCCTACGAGCAGTACTTC.

V gene TRBV7-8 combines with J gene TRBJ2-3, with a tentative D call TRBD2 (5 bases). CDR1 and CDR2 from the germline V gene are SGHVS and FQNEAQ. Trimming removed 4 bases from V and 5 bases from J, with 10 bases in between. This CDR3 contains 13 residues. The CDR3 region is CASSSDWLDTQYF. CDR3 DNA: TGTGCCAGCAGCTCGGACTGGTTAGATACGCAGTATTTT.

V gene TRBV6-6 combines with J gene TRBJ2-5, with TRBD2 as a possible D gene (6 bases). The CDR3 extends over 16 amino acids. Germline-derived CDR1 and CDR2 are MNHNY and SVGAGI (reference sequence). Trimming removed 2 bases at V and 2 bases at J, with 15 bases between. CDR3 in amino acids: CASSYRRGARQETQYF. For the CDR3, the DNA is TGTGCCAGCAGTTACCGGCGGGGTGCACGGCAAGAGACCCAGTACTTC.

This chain joins TRBV11-1 and TRBJ2-7, with 7 bases fitting TRBD2. CDR3 length: 14 amino acids. Germline values: CDR1 SGHAT, CDR2 FQDESV (reference sequence). V gave up 5 bases and J gave up 3 bases; unmatched junction bases: 7. DNA for the CDR3: TGTGCCAGCAGCCCTCAGCGGGGCCACTACGAGCAGTACTTC. Protein product: CASSPQRGHYEQYF.

V and J are TRBV20-1 and TRBJ2-7, with 10 positions matching TRBD2. CDR1 and CDR2 (germline): DFQATT, SNEGSKA (reference sequence). The length of the CDR3 is 14 residues. Unmatched junction bases numbered 7, after V lost 5 bases and J lost 3 bases. CDR3 coding DNA: TGCAGTGCTTCTAGCGGGAGCTCACACTACGAGCAGTACTTC. It is translated as CSASSGSSHYEQYF.

About this clonotype: The junction differs from germline at one of its ends, possibly a read error. The V gene is TRBV7-2, the J gene TRBJ1-2; D is perhaps TRBD1 (5 bases). The CDR3 covers 16 residues. Germline V lookup: CDR1 SGHTA, CDR2 FQGNSA. Here the CDR3 DNA reads TGCGCCAGCAGCTTAGCTGGTGGTGCCAGGGACTATGGCTACACCTTC. Residues: CASSLAGGARDYGYTF.

The chain carries TRBV30 and TRBJ2-1; D is perhaps TRBD2 (6 bases). V gave up 0 bases and J gave up 9 bases, with 12 bases separating them. Germline V gives CDR1 GTSNPN, CDR2 SVGIG (reference sequence). CDR3 length: 13 residues. This CDR3 is CAWSVGGVTEQFF. The DNA of the CDR3 is TGTGCCTGGAGTGTCGGGGGAGTGACTGAGCAGTTCTTC.

This chain joins TRBV3-1 and TRBJ2-5; no clear D. The CDR3 is 14 amino acids. V gave up 6 bases and J gave up 0 bases, with 11 bases separating them. Germline V lookup: CDR1 LGHDT, CDR2 YNNKEL (reference sequence). The CDR3 protein is CASRINSHQETQYF. DNA for the CDR3: TGTGCCAGCAGAATAAATTCCCACCAAGAGACCCAGTACTTC.

This chain uses TRBV2 with TRBJ2-7; no firm D call. Trimming took off 6 bases at V and 3 bases at J, with 9 bases between the two ends. The CDR3 has 12 residues. In germline, CDR1 is SNHLY, CDR2 FYNNEI. The CDR3 sequence is CASRIGIYEQYF. The CDR3 nucleotides are TGTGCCAGCAGAATCGGAATCTACGAGCAGTACTTC.

This clonotype was seen more than once but under ten times. The chain has TRBV4-1 and TRBJ2-7; 7 nucleotides line up with TRBD1. Germline V gives CDR1 MGHRA, CDR2 YSYEKL. V was clipped by 1 base and J by 1 base; unmatched bases: 10. The CDR3 consists of 17 residues. The CDR3 DNA follows: TGCGCCAGCAGCCAAGTCTCCGGGACAGCAATATCCTACGAGCAGTACTTC. Translation: CASSQVSGTAISYEQYF.

The V gene is TRBV6-1, the J gene TRBJ1-2; no definite D call. The V and J ends lost 2 bases and 4 bases respectively, with 17 bases between them. This CDR3 has 16 residues. Per the germline V gene, CDR1 is MNHNS and CDR2 is SASEGT. In DNA, the CDR3 is TGTGCCAGCAGTGAATCTCGGTGGTTGGCAGCCTATGGCTACACCTTC. It is translated as CASSESRWLAAYGYTF.

This clonotype has a count of ten or more. V gene TRBV3-1 combines with J gene TRBJ2-3; TRBD2 matches 12 bases. CDR3 length: 14 amino acids. CDR1 and CDR2 (germline): LGHDT, YNNKEL (reference sequence). Germline trimming cut 4 bases from V and 6 bases from J; bases unmatched to any gene: 2. The CDR3, as DNA: TGTGCCAGCAGCCCACTAGCGGGAGGTGATACGCAGTATTTT. It encodes CASSPLAGGDTQYF.

The chain couples TRBV13 to TRBJ2-5; D gene uncertain. The V end was cut by 2 bases, the J end by 4 bases, with 8 bases between. The germline CDR1 and CDR2 sequences are PRHDT and FYEKMQ (reference sequence). The CDR3 spans 13 residues. CDR3 DNA sequence: TGTGCCAGCAGCTTAAGGCCCAGAGAGACCCAGTACTTC. Amino acid sequence: CASSLRPRETQYF.

The V gene is TRBV4-2, the J gene TRBJ2-1, with 13 bases lining up with TRBD2. CDR1 LGHNA and CDR2 YNFKEQ come from the germline V gene. V lost 3 bases, J lost 4 bases, and 9 bases stayed unmatched. The length of the CDR3 is 18 residues. CDR3 region: CASSHGTSGTGRYNEQFF. Here the CDR3 DNA reads TGTGCCAGCAGCCACGGGACTAGCGGGACCGGGCGGTACAATGAGCAGTTCTTC.

This sequence joins TRBV4-3 and TRBJ1-4; D uncertain. Germline V gene lookup returns CDR1 LGHNA and CDR2 YSLEER. V shed 4 bases and J shed 8 bases, with 17 bases lying between them. This CDR3 region has 15 residues. The CDR3 region is CASSPLGTRREKLFF. The CDR3 DNA is TGCGCCAGCAGCCCCCTTGGCACGAGAAGAGAAAAACTGTTTTTT.